Sequencing of this T cell receptor (beta chain) was carried out in a study of Graves' ophthalmopathy and Graves' hyperthyroidism. Researchers took RNA transcripts and amplified TCR beta CDR3 regions from them. RT-PCR was first run with HTBI primers, then multiplex PCR in a second round. A single record per CDR3 protein comes from TCRdb applying MiXCR to the multiplex PCR reads. The sample lists hundreds of thousands of distinct CDR3 sequences; around a fifth were seen once. This clonotype has more than one count but fewer than ten. A much larger clone sits a single nucleotide away, making a read error possible. Per the germline V gene, CDR1 is SQVTM and CDR2 is ANQGSEA. The V and J ends lost 3 bases and 5 bases respectively, with 7 bases between them. The CDR3 spans 11 residues.

The chain recombines TRBV29-1 with TRBJ1-2; no reliable D call. The sample consisted of peripheral blood. The source is a woman aged 18 to 35 with stable Graves' hyperthyroidism. Some clones in this sample may be carry-over from other donors' samples. The CDR3 region is CSVESEYGYTF. The CDR3 bases are TGCAGCGTTGAGTCAGAATATGGCTACACCTTC.